One and the same sample provided the 11 T cell receptor beta chains below, sequenced in a study of blood T cell repertoires in COVID-19. Using immunoSEQ multiplex PCR, the repertoire was profiled, and TCRdb retains in-frame clones only, with some absent. In the table there are some 80,000 clones, around 86% of which are singletons. The specimen sequenced was peripheral blood. The receptors come from a man older than 75 with acute or convalescent COVID-19.

The V call is TRBV7-8, the J call TRBJ2-2, with TRBD1 matching 7 bases. The length of the CDR3 is 16 residues. Germline V gene data show CDR1 as SGHVS and CDR2 as FQNEAQ. The junction had 6 bases not matched to a gene; V was cut back by 5 bases and J by 0 bases. CDR3 region: CASSPQTGSNTGELFF. As DNA, the CDR3 is TGTGCCAGCAGCCCGCAGACAGGGTCGAACACCGGGGAGCTGTTTTTT. Full variable domain (missing parts from reference TRBV7-8 and TRBJ2-2): GAGVSQSPRYKVAKRGQDVALRCDPISGHVSLFWYQQALGQGPEFLTYFQNEAQLDKSGLPSDRFFAERPEGSVSTLKIQRTQQEDSAVYLCASSPQTGSNTGELFFGEGSRLTVL.

The rearrangement links TRBV6-5 to TRBJ1-6; 7 nucleotides align to TRBD1. The junction had 7 bases not matched to a gene; V was cut back by 4 bases and J by 10 bases. The CDR3 totals 14 residues. Germline CDR1 MNHEY, CDR2 SVGAGI. This CDR3 reads CASSSQTGRSPLHF. CDR3 sequence (DNA): TGTGCCAGCAGTTCTCAGACAGGGCGGTCACCCCTCCACTTT.

The J gene is TRBJ1-1, the V gene TRBV6-5; 7 bases are a match to TRBD1. Germline CDR1 MNHEY, CDR2 SVGAGI. J was trimmed by 1 base and V by 6 bases; bases with no gene match: 5. The CDR3 loop spans 14 amino acids. This chain's CDR3 is CASSRDSSNTEAFF. The DNA for the CDR3 is TGTGCCAGCAGCCGGGACAGCTCGAACACTGAAGCTTTCTTT.

The rearrangement joins TRBV5-1 to TRBJ2-7; D is unclear. Germline values: CDR1 SGHRS, CDR2 YFSETQ. The CDR3 sequence is 14 residues long. The V gene lost 6 bases and the J gene lost 1 base, with 14 bases spanning the gap. The chain's CDR3 is CASTPSPGSYEQYF. The CDR3 coding sequence is TGCGCCAGCACCCCTTCCCCGGGTTCCTACGAGCAGTACTTC.

The V gene is TRBV29-1, the J gene TRBJ1-1, with a tentative D call TRBD1 (6 bases). The V end was cut by 7 bases, the J end by 3 bases, with 18 bases between. In germline, CDR1 is SQVTM, CDR2 ANQGSEA. The CDR3 consists of 14 residues. The CDR3 region is CSAPSGALDTEAFF. In DNA, the CDR3 is TGCAGCGCCCCTTCAGGGGCGCTGGACACTGAAGCTTTCTTT. Looking up the rest from reference TRBV29-1 and TRBJ1-1 gives the full variable domain: SAVISQKPSRDICQRGTSLTIQCQVDSQVTMMFWYRQQPGQSLTLIATANQGSEATYESGFVIDKFPISRPNLTFSTLTVSNMSPEDSSIYLCSAPSGALDTEAFFGQGTRLTVV.

This chain joins TRBV19 and TRBJ2-1, with D possibly matching TRBD1 (6 bases). The CDR3 contains 16 residues. Trimming pared 4 bases from V and 9 bases from J, leaving 22 bases between. CDR1 and CDR2 (germline): LNHDA, SQIVND (reference sequence). CDR3 residues: CASSTSSYRQAGEQFF. The DNA of the CDR3 is TGTGCCAGTAGTACGTCGTCATACCGACAGGCTGGTGAGCAGTTCTTC.

The table lists this clone with a few counts. This rearrangement joins TRBV28 to TRBJ2-2, with D maybe TRBD1 (5 bases). V was clipped by 6 bases and J by 2 bases, with 13 bases between them. This CDR3 is 15 amino acids long. Germline V gene data show CDR1 as MDHEN and CDR2 as SYDVKM. The DNA for the CDR3 is TGTGCCAGCAGGCCGACTGACAGAAACACCGGGGAGCTGTTTTTT. Translation: CASRPTDRNTGELFF.

In its sample, this clone was seen a few times. The chain links TRBV28 to TRBJ1-5; D is undetermined. The germline V and J ends were trimmed by 4 bases and 0 bases, with 16 bases remaining between them. There are 17 residues in the CDR3. CDR1 is MDHEN and CDR2 is SYDVKM in the germline V gene. As DNA, the CDR3 is TGTGCCAGCAGTTACCTTGTGAGCATGTATAGCAATCAGCCCCAGCATTTT. This translates into CASSYLVSMYSNQPQHF.

The chain joins TRBV7-3 to TRBJ1-5; no definite D call. The germline V gene encodes CDR1 SGHTA and CDR2 FQGTGA. Trimming stripped 5 bases from V and 2 bases from J, with 7 bases between. The CDR3 loop spans 13 amino acids. The CDR3 DNA is TGTGCCAGCAGCCCCGGTGGCAATCAGCCCCAGCATTTT. Translating it yields CASSPGGNQPQHF. The full variable domain, with the rest looked up from reference TRBV7-3 and TRBJ1-5, is GAGVSQTPSNKVTEKGKYVELRCDPISGHTALYWYRQSLGQGPEFLIYFQGTGAADDSGLPNDRFFAVRPEGSVSTLKIQRTERGDSAVYLCASSPGGNQPQHFGDGTRLSIL.

V and J are TRBV6-5 and TRBJ1-6; the D is unclear. Germline V gene data show CDR1 as MNHEY and CDR2 as SVGAGI. This CDR3 region has 16 residues. The ends were cut back, 0 bases at V and 6 bases at J, with 12 bases in the middle. CDR3 protein: CASSYSQASPNSPLHF. Here the CDR3 DNA reads TGTGCCAGCAGTTACTCTCAGGCATCCCCTAATTCACCCCTCCACTTT.

The V gene is TRBV7-3, the J gene TRBJ2-2; D is uncertain. This CDR3 contains 13 residues. Germline lookup yields CDR1 SGHTA and CDR2 FQGTGA. V dropped 3 bases and J dropped 3 bases, with 5 bases sitting between them. This CDR3 is CASSFTHTGELFF. CDR3 DNA: TGTGCCAGCAGCTTCACTCACACCGGGGAGCTGTTTTTT.